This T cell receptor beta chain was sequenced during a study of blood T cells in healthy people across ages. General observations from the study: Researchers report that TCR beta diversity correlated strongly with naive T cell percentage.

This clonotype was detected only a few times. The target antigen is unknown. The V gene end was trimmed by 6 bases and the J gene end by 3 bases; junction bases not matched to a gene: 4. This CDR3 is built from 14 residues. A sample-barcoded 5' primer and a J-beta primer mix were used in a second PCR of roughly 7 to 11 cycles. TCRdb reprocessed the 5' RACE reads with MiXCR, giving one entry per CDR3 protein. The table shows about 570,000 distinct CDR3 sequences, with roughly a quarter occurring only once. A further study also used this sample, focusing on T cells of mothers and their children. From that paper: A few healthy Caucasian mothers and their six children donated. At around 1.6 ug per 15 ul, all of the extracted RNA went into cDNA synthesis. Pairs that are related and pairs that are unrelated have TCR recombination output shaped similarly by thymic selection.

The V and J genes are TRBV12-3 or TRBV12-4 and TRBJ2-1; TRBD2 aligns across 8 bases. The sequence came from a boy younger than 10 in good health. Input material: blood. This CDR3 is CASRPTSDYNEQFF. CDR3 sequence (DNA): TGTGCCAGCAGACCGACTAGCGACTACAATGAGCAGTTCTTC.